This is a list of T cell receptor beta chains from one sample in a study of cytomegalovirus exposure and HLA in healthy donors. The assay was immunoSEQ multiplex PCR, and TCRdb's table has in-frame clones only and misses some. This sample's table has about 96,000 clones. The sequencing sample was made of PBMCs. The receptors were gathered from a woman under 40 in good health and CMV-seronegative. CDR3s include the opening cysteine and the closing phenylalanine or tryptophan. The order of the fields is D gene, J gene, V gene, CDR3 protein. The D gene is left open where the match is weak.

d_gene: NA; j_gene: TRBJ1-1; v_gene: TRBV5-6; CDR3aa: CASSSTGITEAFF
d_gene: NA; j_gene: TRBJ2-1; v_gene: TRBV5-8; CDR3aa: CASSLRLARDNEQFF
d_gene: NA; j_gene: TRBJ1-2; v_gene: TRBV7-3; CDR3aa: CASSPKRDYGYTF
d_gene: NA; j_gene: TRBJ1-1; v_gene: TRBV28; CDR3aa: CASSIYGGRTEAFF
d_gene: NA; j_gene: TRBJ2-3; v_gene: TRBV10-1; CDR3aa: CASSVGGPDTQYF
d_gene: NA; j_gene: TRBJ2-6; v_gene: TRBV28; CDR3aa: CASSRNRAGANVLTF
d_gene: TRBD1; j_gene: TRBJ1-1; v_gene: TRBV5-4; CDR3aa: CASSFPGQGGTEAFF
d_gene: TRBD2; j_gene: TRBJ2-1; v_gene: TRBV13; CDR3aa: CASSLLAGVSYNEQFF
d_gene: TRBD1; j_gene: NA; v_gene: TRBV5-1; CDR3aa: CASSYPQGDNEQYF
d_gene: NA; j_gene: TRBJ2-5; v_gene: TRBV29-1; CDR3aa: CSVEGGPAREDQYF
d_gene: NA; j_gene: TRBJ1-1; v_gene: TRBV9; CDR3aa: CASSVGVGGGTEAFF
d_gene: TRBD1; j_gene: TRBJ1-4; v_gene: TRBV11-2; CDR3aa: CASRSQQGAREKLFF
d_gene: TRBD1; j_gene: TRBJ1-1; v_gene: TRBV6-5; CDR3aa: CASSPRTGKNTEAFF
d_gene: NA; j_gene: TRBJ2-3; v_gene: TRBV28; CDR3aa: CASVSGGTDTQYF
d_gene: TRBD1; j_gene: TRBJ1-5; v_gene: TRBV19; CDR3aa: CASNRGIGNQPQHF
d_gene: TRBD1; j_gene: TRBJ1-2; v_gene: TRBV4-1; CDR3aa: CASSSSGTGNYGYTF
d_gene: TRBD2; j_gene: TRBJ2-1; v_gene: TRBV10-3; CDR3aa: CAIGLAANGGGEQFF
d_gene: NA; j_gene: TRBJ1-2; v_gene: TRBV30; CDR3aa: CAWTSGVGGFYGYTF
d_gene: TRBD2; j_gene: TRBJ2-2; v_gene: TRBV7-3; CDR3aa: CASSLNAQLATGELFF
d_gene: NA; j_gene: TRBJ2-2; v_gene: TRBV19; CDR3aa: CASSIAARTGELFF
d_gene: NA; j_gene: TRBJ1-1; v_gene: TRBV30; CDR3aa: CAWSVSTVNTEAFF
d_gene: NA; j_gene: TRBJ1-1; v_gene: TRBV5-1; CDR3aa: CASSPGGGTLNTEAFF
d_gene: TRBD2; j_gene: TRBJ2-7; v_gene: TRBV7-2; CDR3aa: CASSYLAGAISYEQYF
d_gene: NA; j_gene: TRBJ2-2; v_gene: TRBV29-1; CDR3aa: CSVPNRFPGGELFF
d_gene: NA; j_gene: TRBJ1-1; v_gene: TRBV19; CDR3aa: CASTRANTEAFF
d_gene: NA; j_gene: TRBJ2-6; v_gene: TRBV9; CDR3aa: CASSVPWRRGANVLTF
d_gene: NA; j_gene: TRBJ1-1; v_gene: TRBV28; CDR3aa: CASSPPGNTEAFF
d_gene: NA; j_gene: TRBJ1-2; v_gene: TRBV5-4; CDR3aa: CASSLAVRVDYGYTF
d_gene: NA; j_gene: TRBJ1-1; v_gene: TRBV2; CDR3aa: CASSNIDRNTEAFF
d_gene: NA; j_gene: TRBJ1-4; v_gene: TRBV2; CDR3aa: CASSQGPTNEKLFF
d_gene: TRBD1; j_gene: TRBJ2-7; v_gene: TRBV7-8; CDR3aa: CASSLQGQSFSYEQYF
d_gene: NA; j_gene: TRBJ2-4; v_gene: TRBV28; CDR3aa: CASRPTTSSDIQYF
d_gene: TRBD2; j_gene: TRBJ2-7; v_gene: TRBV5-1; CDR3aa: CASSLGLAVSYEQYF
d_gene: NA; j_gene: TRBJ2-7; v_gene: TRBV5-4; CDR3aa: CASTPGAGAYEQYF
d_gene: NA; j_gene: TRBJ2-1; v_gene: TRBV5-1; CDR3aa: CASSLAPLEGYNEQFF
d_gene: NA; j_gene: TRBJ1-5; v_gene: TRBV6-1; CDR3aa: CASSEMFNQPQHF
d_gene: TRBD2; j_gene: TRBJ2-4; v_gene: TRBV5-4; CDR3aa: CASTPGTGLAGDIIQYF
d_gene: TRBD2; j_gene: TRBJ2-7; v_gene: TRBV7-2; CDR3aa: CASSLGLAGYEQYF
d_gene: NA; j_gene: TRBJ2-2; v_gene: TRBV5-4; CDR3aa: CASSPVEGVGTGELFF
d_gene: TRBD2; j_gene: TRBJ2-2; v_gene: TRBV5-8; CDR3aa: CASSLFGLAGNTGELFF
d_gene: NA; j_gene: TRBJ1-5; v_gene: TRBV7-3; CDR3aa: CASSLRAGAPYSNQPQHF
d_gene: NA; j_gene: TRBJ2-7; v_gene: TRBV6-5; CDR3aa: CASSYSSGEAILEQYF
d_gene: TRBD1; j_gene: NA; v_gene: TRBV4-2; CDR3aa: CASSARTGGSYEQYF
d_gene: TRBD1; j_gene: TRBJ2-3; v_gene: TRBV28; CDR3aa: CASRRQGPDTQYF
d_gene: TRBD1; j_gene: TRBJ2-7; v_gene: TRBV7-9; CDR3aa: CASSPRDRAEQYF
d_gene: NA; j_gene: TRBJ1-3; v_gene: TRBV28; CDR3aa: CASSDSGESEIPSGNTIYF